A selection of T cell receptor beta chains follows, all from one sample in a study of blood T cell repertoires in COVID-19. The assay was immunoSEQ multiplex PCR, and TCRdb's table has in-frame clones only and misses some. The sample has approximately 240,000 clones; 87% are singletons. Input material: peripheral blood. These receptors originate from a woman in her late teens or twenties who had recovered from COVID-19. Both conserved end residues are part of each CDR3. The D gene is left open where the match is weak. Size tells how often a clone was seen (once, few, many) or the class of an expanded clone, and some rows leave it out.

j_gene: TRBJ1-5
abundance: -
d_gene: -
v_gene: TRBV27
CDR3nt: TGTGCCAGCAGCCCCGTAAGTGTGTTCGGGCCCCAGCATTTT
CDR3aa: CASSPVSVFGPQHF

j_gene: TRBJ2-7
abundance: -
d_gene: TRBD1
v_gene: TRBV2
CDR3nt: TGTGCCAGCAACTGGGACAGGGGGGTGGGGGAGCAGTACTTC
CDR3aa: CASNWDRGVGEQYF

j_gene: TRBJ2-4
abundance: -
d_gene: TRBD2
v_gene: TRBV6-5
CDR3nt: TGTGCCAGTAGCGGGAGTGGCATTCAGTACTTC
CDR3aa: CASSGSGIQYF

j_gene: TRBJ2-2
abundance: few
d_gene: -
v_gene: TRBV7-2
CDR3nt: TGTGCCAGCAGCTTAGGCCCGGGGTCCCAACCGGTGTTTTTT
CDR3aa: CASSLGPGSQPVFF

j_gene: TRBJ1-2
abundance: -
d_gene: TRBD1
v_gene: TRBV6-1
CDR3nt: TGTGCCAGCAGTGAATCGACAGGGGGCGACTATGGCTACACCTTC
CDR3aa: CASSESTGGDYGYTF

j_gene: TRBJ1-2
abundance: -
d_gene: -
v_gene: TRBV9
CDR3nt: TGTGCCAGCAGCGTAGCAGAGAGGGATGGCTACACCTTC
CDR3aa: CASSVAERDGYTF

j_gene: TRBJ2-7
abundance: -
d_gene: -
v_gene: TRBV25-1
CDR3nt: TGTGCCAGCAGTTATCGCGGCCGCGGAAACTACGAGCAGTACTTC
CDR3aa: CASSYRGRGNYEQYF

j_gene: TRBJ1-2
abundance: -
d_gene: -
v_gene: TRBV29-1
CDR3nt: TGCAGCGTTGGAGGGTACTATGGCTACACCTTC
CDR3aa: CSVGGYYGYTF

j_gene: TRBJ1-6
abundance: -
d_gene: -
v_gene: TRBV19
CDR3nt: TGTGCCAGTAGTAAGACAGGTTCCGGCTCACCCCTCCACTTT
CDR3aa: CASSKTGSGSPLHF

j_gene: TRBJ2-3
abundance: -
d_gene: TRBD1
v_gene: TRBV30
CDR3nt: TGTGCCTGGAAACCCCATCTTCGACAGGGATCAGATACGCAGTATTTT
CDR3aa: CAWKPHLRQGSDTQYF

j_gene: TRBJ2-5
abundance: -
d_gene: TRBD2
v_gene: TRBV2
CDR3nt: TGTGCCAGCGAGCGGGAGGGGCAAGAGACCCAGTACTTC
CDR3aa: CASEREGQETQYF

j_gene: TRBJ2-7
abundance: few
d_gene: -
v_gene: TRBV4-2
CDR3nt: TGTGCCAGCAGCCAAGATGCCACGACATACGAGCAGTACTTC
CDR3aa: CASSQDATTYEQYF

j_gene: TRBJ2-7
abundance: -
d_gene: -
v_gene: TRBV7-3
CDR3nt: TGTGCCAGCAGTAAAACGGGACTTAGCTACGAGCAGTACTTC
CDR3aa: CASSKTGLSYEQYF

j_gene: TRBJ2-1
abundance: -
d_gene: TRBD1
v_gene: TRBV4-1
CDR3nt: TGCGCCAGCAGCCAATCGGGACAGGGGGTGAATGAGCAGTTCTTC
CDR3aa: CASSQSGQGVNEQFF

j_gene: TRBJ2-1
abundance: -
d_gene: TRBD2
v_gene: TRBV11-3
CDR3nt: TGTGCCAGCAGCTGGGGGGGGAACAATGAGCAGTTCTTC
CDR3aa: CASSWGGNNEQFF

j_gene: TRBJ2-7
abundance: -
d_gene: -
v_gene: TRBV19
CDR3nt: TGTGCCAGTAGCAAAAGCGGACTCGAGCAGTACTTC
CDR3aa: CASSKSGLEQYF

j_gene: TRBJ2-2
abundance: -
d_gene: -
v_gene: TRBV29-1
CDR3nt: TGCAGCGTTGAGGACGGGAAGACGAACACCGGGGAGCTGTTTTTT
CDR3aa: CSVEDGKTNTGELFF

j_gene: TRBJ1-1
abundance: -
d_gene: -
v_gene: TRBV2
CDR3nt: TGTGCCAGCAGATACCTGACAGGGAACACTGAAGCTTTCTTT
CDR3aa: CASRYLTGNTEAFF

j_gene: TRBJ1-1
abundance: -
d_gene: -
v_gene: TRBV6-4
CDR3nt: TGTGCCAGCAGTGACTCCGAATTGTCAGGAACCTACTTT
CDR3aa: CASSDSELSGTYF

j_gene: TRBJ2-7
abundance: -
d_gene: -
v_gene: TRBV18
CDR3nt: TGTGCCAGCTCACCCACCGTAGACGAGCAGTACTTC
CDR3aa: CASSPTVDEQYF

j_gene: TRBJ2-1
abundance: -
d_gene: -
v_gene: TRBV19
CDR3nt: TGTGCCAGTAGTCCCAACGAGGCTTACAATGAGCAGTTCTTC
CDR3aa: CASSPNEAYNEQFF

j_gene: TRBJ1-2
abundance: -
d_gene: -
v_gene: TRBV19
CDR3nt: TGTGCCAGTAGAGAGGTACGGAACTATGGCTACACCTTC
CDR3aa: CASREVRNYGYTF

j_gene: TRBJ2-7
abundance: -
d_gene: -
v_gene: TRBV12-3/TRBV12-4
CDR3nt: TGTGCCAGCAGTCCAGGGGCCTACGAGCAGTACTTC
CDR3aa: CASSPGAYEQYF

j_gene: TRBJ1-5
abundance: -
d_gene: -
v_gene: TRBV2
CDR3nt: TGTGCCAGCAGTGAACCTTATAGCAATCAGCCCCAGCATTTT
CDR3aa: CASSEPYSNQPQHF

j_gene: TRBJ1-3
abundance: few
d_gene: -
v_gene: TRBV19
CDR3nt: TGTGCCAGTAGTCCCAGGAACGGAAACACCATATATTTT
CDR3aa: CASSPRNGNTIYF

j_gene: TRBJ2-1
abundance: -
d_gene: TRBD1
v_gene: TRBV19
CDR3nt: TGTGCCAGTAGTATCCGGGACAGGGGGCCGGATGAGCAGTTCTTC
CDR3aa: CASSIRDRGPDEQFF